This entry concerns a single T cell receptor beta chain. V gave up 3 bases and J gave up 3 bases; unmatched junction bases: 4. The CDR3 is made up of 15 amino acids. Germline V CDR1 and CDR2: KGHSH, LQKENI. The sample is drawn from a study of blood T cell repertoires in COVID-19. Repertoires were generated with immunoSEQ multiplex PCR, while TCRdb's copy carries only in-frame clones and drops some. This table holds fewer than 40,000 clones, 85% to 95% found once. Sequencing was carried out using peripheral blood. This receptor was taken from a human donor in a cohort sampled during active COVID-19. The chain uses TRBV18 and TRBJ1-5; 8 nucleotides line up with TRBD1. The CDR3, as DNA: TGTGCCAGCTCACCCGGGACAGGTCTCAATCAGCCCCAGCATTTT. This sequence encodes CASSPGTGLNQPQHF.